Each of the 32 T cell receptor beta chains below was sequenced from the same sample in a study of blood T cell repertoires in COVID-19 (dated by TCRdb to about 2020). The library came from the immunoSEQ multiplex PCR assay. TCRdb carries this immuneACCESS record with in-frame sequences only. Its versions omit some clonotypes, under half of them owing to an unresolved V gene in the studies checked, with the rest unexplained. Recorded for this sample are 100,000 to 130,000 clones; around 81% of them occurred a single time. The top ten clonotypes cover just over 4% of the sample. The sample consisted of peripheral blood. The receptors derive from a woman in her 70s with acute or convalescent COVID-19.

The genes are TRBV28 and TRBJ1-1; D remains ambiguous. The CDR3 covers 13 residues. Germline assignment: CDR1 MDHEN and CDR2 SYDVKM. Trimming took off 8 bases at V and 6 bases at J, with 16 bases between the two ends. In DNA form, the CDR3 reads TGTGCCAGCGACCCCGCGGGGATGGCTGAAGCTTTCTTT. It yields the protein CASDPAGMAEAFF.

The V call is TRBV28, the J call TRBJ1-2, with D perhaps TRBD1 (5 bases). Germline values: CDR1 MDHEN, CDR2 SYDVKM. Trimming took off 5 bases at V and 3 bases at J, with 16 bases between the two ends. The CDR3 is made up of 15 amino acids. The CDR3 nucleotides are TGTGCCAGCAGTGGAGGAGGGGTCCGGGACTATGGCTACACCTTC. Encoded protein: CASSGGGVRDYGYTF.

The V gene is TRBV6-5, the J gene TRBJ1-2; D may be TRBD1 (5 bases). This CDR3 has 11 amino acids. The germline V gene encodes CDR1 MNHEY and CDR2 SVGAGI. The germline V and J ends were trimmed by 11 bases and 4 bases, with 11 bases remaining between them. As DNA, the CDR3 is TGTGCCCTGGGGGGGAGCTATGGCTACACCTTC. Its protein is CALGGSYGYTF.

This chain connects TRBV5-1 to TRBJ2-3, with 8 bases that match TRBD2. Germline V gene data show CDR1 as SGHRS and CDR2 as YFSETQ. V was pared by 0 bases and J by 2 bases, with 8 bases of the junction left unmatched. The CDR3 consists of 17 residues. In nucleotides, the CDR3 is TGCGCCAGCAGCTTGGCCTTGCGGGGGGTTTTCACAGATACGCAGTATTTT. This encodes CASSLALRGVFTDTQYF.

V is TRBV5-4 and J is TRBJ2-1; 10 bases fit TRBD2. The CDR3 loop spans 15 amino acids. J lost 2 bases, V lost 4 bases, and 3 bases had no gene match. Germline V gene lookup returns CDR1 SGHNT and CDR2 YYREEE (reference sequence). DNA for the CDR3: TGTGCCAGCAGCGCTACTAGCGGGACCTACAATGAGCAGTTCTTC. Amino acids: CASSATSGTYNEQFF.

V is TRBV19 and J is TRBJ1-4, with 7 bases lining up with TRBD1. The length of the CDR3 is 14 residues. Germline V gene lookup returns CDR1 LNHDA and CDR2 SQIVND (reference sequence). Trimming took 7 bases from V and 7 from J; bases not matched to a gene: 9. As DNA, the CDR3 is TGTGCCAGTACCCGCGGGACAGCGCGTGAAAAACTGTTTTTT. Protein sequence: CASTRGTAREKLFF.

The chain links TRBV14 to TRBJ2-3, with D possibly being TRBD1 (5 bases). V was pared by 0 bases and J by 7 bases, with 14 bases between. The CDR3 loop spans 15 amino acids. Germline CDR1 is SGHDN and CDR2 is FVKESK. The CDR3 sequence is CASSQDWGLRNTQYF. The DNA of the CDR3 is TGTGCCAGCAGCCAAGATTGGGGCCTTCGGAATACGCAGTATTTT.

This chain uses TRBV6-1 with TRBJ2-5, with D perhaps TRBD2 (6 bases). This CDR3 spans 14 amino acids. The ends were cut back, 1 base at V and 7 bases at J, with 13 bases in the middle. CDR1 MNHNS and CDR2 SASEGT come from the germline V gene. DNA for the CDR3: TGTGCCAGCAGTGAAGGGCCCGGGGGAAGGACCCAGTACTTC. Translated: CASSEGPGGRTQYF.

The V gene is TRBV27, the J gene TRBJ1-1; 7 bases fit TRBD1. The CDR3 has 14 amino acids. J was trimmed by 0 bases and V by 6 bases; bases with no gene match: 4. Germline CDR1 reads MNHEY; CDR2 reads SMNVEV (reference sequence). DNA of the CDR3: TGTGCCAGCAGCTCGGGACAGATGAACACTGAAGCTTTCTTT. Its translation: CASSSGQMNTEAFF.

This clone was observed once. This chain joins TRBV6-1 and TRBJ1-4, with 7 bases aligning to TRBD1. V shed 1 base, J shed 4 bases, and the junction held 9 bases outside the gene matches. CDR3 length: 17 amino acids. Germline loops: CDR1 MNHNS, CDR2 SASEGT. Here the CDR3 DNA reads TGTGCCAGCAGTGAAGGGGGGACAGTAGTATTTAATGAAAAACTGTTTTTT. Protein sequence: CASSEGGTVVFNEKLFF.

The chain recombines TRBV9 with TRBJ2-5; tentatively, D is TRBD1 (5 bases). CDR1 and CDR2 from the germline V gene are SGDLS and YYNGEE. The CDR3 extends over 14 amino acids. Trimming cost V 0 bases and J 4 bases, with 10 bases left between them. The chain's CDR3 is CASSVAAQGETQYF. The CDR3 DNA reads as TGTGCCAGCAGCGTAGCTGCGCAGGGAGAGACCCAGTACTTC.

This clone was seen a few times. The J gene is TRBJ1-2, the V gene TRBV15; 8 nucleotides agree with TRBD1. Trimming cost V 5 bases and J 8 bases; bases outside gene matches: 10. This CDR3 is 14 amino acids long. The V gene's germline CDR1 is LNHNV and CDR2 YYDKDF (reference sequence). The CDR3 sequence: CATSQRQGNFGYTF. Written as DNA, the CDR3 is TGTGCCACCAGCCAACGACAGGGGAACTTCGGCTACACCTTC.

CDR3 in amino acids: CASIPDRITSEAFF. Written as DNA, the CDR3 is TGTGCCAGCATCCCGGACAGGATAACTTCTGAAGCTTTCTTT. The genes are TRBV28 and TRBJ1-1, with 7 bases matching TRBD1. J was trimmed by 6 bases and V by 7 bases; bases with no gene match: 11. The CDR3 has 14 residues. CDR1 and CDR2 from the germline V gene are MDHEN and SYDVKM.

The chain has TRBV20-1 and TRBJ2-1; no clear D. Trimming pared 3 bases from V and 8 bases from J, leaving 11 bases between. The V gene's germline CDR1 is DFQATT and CDR2 SNEGSKA (reference sequence). The CDR3 loop spans 12 amino acids. The CDR3 protein is CSASDREDEQFF. The CDR3 DNA reads TGCAGTGCTAGTGACCGTGAGGATGAGCAGTTCTTC.

The V gene is TRBV19, the J gene TRBJ1-2; the D is unclear. From germline, CDR1 is LNHDA and CDR2 SQIVND (reference sequence). The ends were cut back, 3 bases at V and 1 base at J, with 9 bases in the middle. The CDR3 is 14 residues long. The chain's CDR3 is CASSISYNNYGYTF. CDR3 coding DNA: TGTGCCAGTAGTATCTCCTATAATAACTATGGCTACACCTTC.

The V and J genes are TRBV18 and TRBJ2-5; tentatively, D is TRBD1 (6 bases). Trimming took 5 bases from V and 0 from J, leaving 13 bases between them. The CDR3 has 15 amino acids. Germline V gives CDR1 KGHSH, CDR2 LQKENI. CDR3 protein: CASSSAGTYQETQYF. CDR3 DNA sequence: TGTGCCAGCTCATCCGCCGGGACATACCAAGAGACCCAGTACTTC.

This chain links TRBV7-9 with TRBJ2-3, with 9 bases aligning to TRBD2. The CDR3 is 18 amino acids. The junction had 17 bases not matched to a gene; V was cut back by 4 bases and J by 6 bases. The germline gives CDR1 SEHNR, CDR2 FQNEAQ (reference sequence). The CDR3 region is CASSSPPEHSGRDDTQYF. CDR3 nucleotide sequence: TGTGCCAGCAGCTCCCCCCCCGAGCATAGCGGGAGAGATGATACGCAGTATTTT.

The chain employs TRBV27 and TRBJ1-4; 8 nucleotides agree with TRBD1. This CDR3 contains 13 residues. Germline values: CDR1 MNHEY, CDR2 SMNVEV (reference sequence). V was pared by 10 bases and J by 5 bases, with 6 bases of the junction left unmatched. The CDR3 bases are TGTGCCACCCGGACAGGGAGAAATGAAAAACTGTTTTTT. This codes for CATRTGRNEKLFF. Looking up the rest from reference TRBV27 and TRBJ1-4 gives the full variable domain: EAQVTQNPRYLITVTGKKLTVTCSQNMNHEYMSWYRQDPGLGLRQIYYSMNVEVTDKGDVPEGYKVSRKEKRNFPLILESPSPNQTSLYFCATRTGRNEKLFFGSGTQLSVL.

The rearrangement links TRBV18 to TRBJ1-1; possibly TRBD1 for D (6 bases). V lost 3 bases and J lost 4, with 15 bases in between. Per germline, CDR1 KGHSH and CDR2 LQKENI. The CDR3 sequence is 15 residues long. The CDR3 sequence is CASSPKWGQFTEAFF. CDR3 DNA: TGTGCCAGCTCACCCAAGTGGGGGCAGTTCACTGAAGCTTTCTTT.

This rearrangement joins TRBV5-4 to TRBJ2-2; 11 bases map to TRBD2. CDR3 length: 15 residues. The trim removed 3 bases at V and 3 bases at J, leaving 1 base unmatched. Germline V lookup: CDR1 SGHNT, CDR2 YYREEE (reference sequence). This CDR3 is CASSSGLADTGELFF. The DNA of the CDR3 is TGTGCCAGCAGCTCGGGACTAGCGGACACCGGGGAGCTGTTTTTT.

This chain connects TRBV27 to TRBJ2-1; TRBD2 matches at 9 bases. CDR1 is MNHEY and CDR2 is SMNVEV in the germline V gene (reference sequence). The CDR3 covers 18 residues. V lost 2 bases and J lost 5; bases outside the gene matches: 13. The CDR3 DNA sequence: TGTGCCAGCAGTTTAATACACCCCAGGCTAGCGGGACACAATGAGCAGTTCTTC. Residues: CASSLIHPRLAGHNEQFF.

The chain employs TRBV6-2 or TRBV6-3 and TRBJ2-7; perhaps TRBD2 as D (5 bases). Germline-derived CDR1 and CDR2 are MNHEY and SVGEGT. Trimming stripped 0 bases from V and 6 bases from J, with 15 bases between. The length of the CDR3 is 15 residues. The CDR3 region is CASSYSGSASLEQYF. CDR3 nucleotides: TGTGCCAGCAGTTACTCTGGTAGCGCTTCTCTCGAGCAGTACTTC.

V usage is TRBV3-1 (or the pseudogene TRBV3-2) and J usage is TRBJ2-1; 10 bases fit TRBD2. The CDR3 is 17 amino acids. The germline V gene has CDR1 LGHDT and CDR2 YNNKEL (reference sequence). J lost 7 bases, V lost 4 bases, and 13 bases had no gene match. The CDR3: CASSRSPLAGVLNEQFF. The CDR3 nucleotides read TGTGCCAGCAGCCGATCCCCCCTAGCGGGAGTTTTAAATGAGCAGTTCTTC.

The chain couples TRBV19 to TRBJ2-1, with 8 nucleotides matching TRBD2. The CDR3 runs 14 residues. Germline V lookup: CDR1 LNHDA, CDR2 SQIVND (reference sequence). The ends lost 6 bases at V and 7 bases at J; junction bases unmatched: 8. Written as DNA, the CDR3 is TGTGCCAGTAGAGATTCGGGGGGGACAAATGAGCAGTTCTTC. This sequence encodes CASRDSGGTNEQFF.

The genes are TRBV5-1 and TRBJ1-6, with a tentative D call TRBD1 (6 bases). Trimming removed 0 bases from V and 0 bases from J, with 10 bases in between. The CDR3 loop spans 17 amino acids. Germline CDR1 reads SGHRS; CDR2 reads YFSETQ. The CDR3 sequence: CASSLVDRISYNSPLHF. Here the CDR3 DNA reads TGCGCCAGCAGCTTGGTAGACAGGATCTCCTATAATTCACCCCTCCACTTT.

This chain links TRBV28 with TRBJ2-2; possible D gene TRBD2, 6 bases. Trimming took 6 bases from V and 3 from J, leaving 11 bases between them. Germline V CDR1 and CDR2: MDHEN, SYDVKM. This CDR3 has 14 amino acids. The CDR3 loop reads CASSPRRDTGELFF. Here the CDR3 DNA reads TGTGCCAGCAGCCCCAGGAGGGACACCGGGGAGCTGTTTTTT.

This chain uses TRBV5-4 with TRBJ2-7; TRBD2 aligns across 12 bases. V was pared by 3 bases and J by 4 bases, with 2 bases of the junction left unmatched. The CDR3 runs to 14 residues. Germline assignment: CDR1 SGHNT and CDR2 YYREEE (reference sequence). CDR3 DNA sequence: TGTGCCAGCAGCTGGGGGACTAGCGGGTACGAGCAGTACGTC. Amino acids: CASSWGTSGYEQYV.

There are a few counts of this clone. The V and J genes are TRBV28 and TRBJ1-1; D may be TRBD1 (5 bases). Trimming shortened V by 8 bases and J by 1 base, and 11 bases separated the two germline ends. There are 13 residues in the CDR3. The germline V gene has CDR1 MDHEN and CDR2 SYDVKM. The CDR3 sequence is CASGGMWNTEAFF. CDR3 DNA sequence: TGTGCCAGCGGGGGGATGTGGAACACTGAAGCTTTCTTT.

This sequence joins TRBV6-5 and TRBJ1-1; D perhaps matches TRBD1 (5 bases). Germline CDR1 MNHEY, CDR2 SVGAGI. Trimming left V 6 bases short and J 0 bases short, with 11 bases between. The CDR3 loop spans 14 amino acids. CDR3 DNA: TGTGCCAGCAGACCTGACAGAATGAACACTGAAGCTTTCTTT. Translation: CASRPDRMNTEAFF.

This chain links TRBV4-3 with TRBJ1-6; TRBD1 is a possible D gene (5 bases). The CDR3 is 17 amino acids. Per germline, CDR1 LGHNA and CDR2 YSLEER. Trimming pared 0 bases from V and 7 bases from J, leaving 16 bases between. This CDR3 is CASSQEGPGLRNSPLHF. CDR3 nucleotide sequence: TGCGCCAGCAGCCAAGAAGGGCCGGGACTGAGAAATTCACCCCTCCACTTT.

V is TRBV28 and J is TRBJ1-6; D is ambiguous. The CDR3 runs 15 residues. Germline V gene lookup returns CDR1 MDHEN and CDR2 SYDVKM. The V and J ends lost 2 bases and 9 bases respectively, with 14 bases between them. The CDR3 spells CASSLRSLTGSPLHF. The CDR3 coding sequence is TGTGCCAGCAGTTTACGGTCCCTTACCGGTTCACCCCTCCACTTT.

The CDR3 sequence: CASSFRTSADTQYF. CDR3 nucleotide sequence: TGTGCCAGCAGTTTCCGGACTAGCGCAGATACGCAGTATTTT. The chain couples TRBV28 to TRBJ2-3, with 9 bases that match TRBD2. The germline gives CDR1 MDHEN, CDR2 SYDVKM. After removal of 3 bases from V and 4 bases from J, the junction contained 2 bases not matched to a gene. The CDR3 sequence is 14 residues long.